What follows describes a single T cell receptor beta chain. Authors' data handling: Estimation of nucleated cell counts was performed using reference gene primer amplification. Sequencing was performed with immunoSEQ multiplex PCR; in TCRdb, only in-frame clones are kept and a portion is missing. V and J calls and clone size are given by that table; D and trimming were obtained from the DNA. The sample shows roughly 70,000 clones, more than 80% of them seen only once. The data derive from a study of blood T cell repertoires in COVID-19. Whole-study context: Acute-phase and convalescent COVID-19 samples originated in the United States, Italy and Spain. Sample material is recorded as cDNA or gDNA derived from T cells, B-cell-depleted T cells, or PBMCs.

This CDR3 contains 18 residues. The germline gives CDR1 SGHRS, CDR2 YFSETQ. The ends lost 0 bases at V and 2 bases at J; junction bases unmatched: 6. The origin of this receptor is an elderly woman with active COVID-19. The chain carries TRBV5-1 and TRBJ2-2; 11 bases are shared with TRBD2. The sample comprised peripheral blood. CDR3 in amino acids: CASSLGLAGGLNTGELFF. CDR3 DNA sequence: TGCGCCAGCAGCTTGGGTCTAGCGGGAGGCCTTAACACCGGGGAGCTGTTTTTT. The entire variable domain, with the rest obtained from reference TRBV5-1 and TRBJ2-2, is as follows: KAGVTQTPRYLIKTRGQQVTLSCSPISGHRSVSWYQQTPGQGLQFLFEYFSETQRNKGNFPGRFSGRQFSNSRSEMNVSTLELGDSALYLCASSLGLAGGLNTGELFFGEGSRLTVL.